Given below is one T cell receptor (beta chain) in context. Its binding antigen is unknown. Per-base quality was not reported, and no clone a single base away is much larger than it. Reading the label with the study, this specimen's time point is: week 35, safety follow-up. Each vaccine dose, consisting of 300 ug of a 20-mer mutant IDH1 peptide in Montanide, was administered subcutaneously with topical imiquimod. Eight vaccinations were administered to patients in weeks 1, 3, 5, 7, 11, 15, 19 and 23, corresponding to visits V03 through V10. The donors had newly diagnosed IDH1-mutant astrocytomas of WHO grade 3 or 4 that showed loss of nuclear ATRX. The samples were drawn from NOA16, a multicentre, single-arm, open-label phase I trial in Germany that tested a mutant IDH1 peptide vaccine in humans for the first time. Genomic DNA for TCRB sequencing was isolated from EDTA blood with the DNeasy Blood and Tissue Kit.

The junction carries 18 bases between V and J, which are trimmed by 7 bases and 3 bases respectively. The CDR3 runs 16 amino acids, cysteine and phenylalanine included. Left in the record is the CDR3 DNA by itself, 48 bases read in frame from the first base. From the germline V gene (reference sequence), CDR1 is LNHDA and CDR2 is SQIVND. This sample is part of a study of a mutant IDH1 vaccine in newly diagnosed glioma (dated by TCRdb to about 2021). In terms of the full investigation: Vaccination was initiated 4-6 weeks after radiotherapy alone, or concurrently with temozolomide cycles in the chemotherapy-containing groups. Of the 32 patients who were treated, 62.5% were male and about 40% were female, and the mean age was around 41 years. Before enrollment, most patients had been given radiochemotherapy with temozolomide as standard therapy, while the rest had received either radiotherapy alone or temozolomide alone. The week-35 safety follow-up was designated visit V12, and the week-47 end of study was designated visit V13. Peripheral blood samples were drawn at six visits, namely V03 (baseline), V05, V07, V10, V12 and V13. For exploratory analyses, about 25 treated patients had longitudinal TCRB deep sequencing done wherever samples were available. Points the paper makes about the study in general: According to the authors, sample limitations meant that analyses of patient blood samples could not be reproduced. Selection of PBMC samples for TCRB deep sequencing was based on availability. Immune responses induced by the vaccine were seen in more than 85% of patients across multiple MHC alleles. No apparent relationship was observed between pseudoprogression and alterations in the top peripheral T cell clonotypes detected by TCRB sequencing.

Libraries were constructed by the immunoSEQ multiplex PCR assay. Rearranged TCR beta chain sequences were amplified using the hsTCRB Kit according to the manufacturer's protocol. TCRB libraries were sequenced on an Illumina MiSeq. The published analysis was carried out like this. The kit vendor's proprietary platform handled demultiplexing, trimming and gene mapping. Drawn from immuneACCESS, this table holds only the in-frame rearrangements with V and J called that TCRdb kept. Clones are partly lost; checked studies trace under half to an unresolved V gene and leave the rest unexplained. V, J and clone size reflect that table, while D and trimming were determined from the DNA. This sample has tens of thousands of clones in its table, and approximately 88% of those were observed once. The biggest ten clones account for around 12% of the sample.

The sample in question was PBMCs, obtained from a glioma patient whose treatment included an IDH1 peptide vaccine. The rearrangement combines TRBV19 with TRBJ1-4, with the D gene call left open. The receptor's source is a man aged 18 to 29 with glioma. The CDR3 protein: CASTPRLAGSNEKLFF. The DNA sequence reads TGTGCCAGTACCCCAAGGTTAGCAGGTTCTAATGAAAAACTGTTTTTT.